This T cell receptor beta chain was retrieved from a study of blood T cell repertoires in COVID-19. Germline values: CDR1 SGHTA, CDR2 FQGNSA. V lost 5 bases to trimming and J lost 6 bases; unmatched junction nucleotides: 8. The CDR3 totals 14 residues. Sequenced by immunoSEQ multiplex PCR; TCRdb stores in-frame clones only, minus some. Of roughly 170,000 clones in the sample, around 73% are singletons; the top ten hold roughly a sixth. The material sequenced was PBMCs or T cells enriched from blood (not recorded which). The source is a woman aged 45-59 years who had recovered from COVID-19. The chain employs TRBV7-2 and TRBJ1-2; TRBD1 aligns across 8 bases. This chain's CDR3 is CASSLDRGRDGYTF. CDR3 coding DNA: TGTGCCAGCAGCCTCGACAGGGGCCGAGATGGCTACACCTTC.